These 25 T cell receptor beta chains share one sample of origin, sequenced in a study of identical twins (dated by TCRdb to 2015 to 2016). Library preparation was by 5' RACE. Sequencing used an Illumina HiSeq 2000. TCRdb passed the public sequencing reads through fastp at Q25 and MiXCR, retaining productive beta sequences. One record per CDR3 amino acid sequence lists the most common genes and DNA. The sample yields around 1.7 million distinct CDR3 sequences; less than 35% were counted once. The top ten constitute over 0.25% of the sample. Sequencing was performed on cord blood. These receptors originate from a newborn girl in good health.

This clonotype was picked up many times. The junction does not match germline at one end; this may be a read error. The chain carries TRBV18 and TRBJ2-3, with D hard to call. The CDR3 spans 12 residues. From germline, CDR1 is KGHSH and CDR2 LQKENI. Here the CDR3 reads CASSPIGDTQYF. Written as DNA, the CDR3 is TGCGCCAGCAGCCCGATCGGAGATACGCAGTATTTT.

This clonotype was seen a handful of times. This sequence joins TRBV7-2 and TRBJ2-7; D gene unclear. This CDR3 region has 16 residues. V was trimmed by 0 bases and J by 0 bases, leaving 12 bases between them. Germline V gene sequence: CDR1 SGHTA, CDR2 FQGNSA. CDR3 protein: CASSLANPPFSYEQYF. The CDR3 coding sequence is TGTGCCAGCAGCTTAGCGAACCCTCCTTTCTCCTACGAGCAGTACTTC.

The V call is TRBV19, the J call TRBJ1-5; D may be TRBD1 (6 bases). The germline V gene has CDR1 LNHDA and CDR2 SQIVND (reference sequence). The CDR3 contains 14 residues. Trimming pared 2 bases from V and 3 bases from J, leaving 8 bases between. The CDR3 spells CASSIRTVNQPQHF. CDR3 nucleotide sequence: TGTGCCAGTAGTATAAGGACAGTCAATCAGCCCCAGCATTTT.

A few counts support this clonotype. The chain combines TRBV10-3 with TRBJ2-3, with D tentatively TRBD1 or TRBD2 (5 bases each). CDR3 size: 14 residues. V lost 0 bases, J lost 7 bases, and 11 bases lay in between. Germline V gene lookup returns CDR1 ENHRY and CDR2 SYGVKD. CDR3 in amino acids: CAISESVGEYTQYF. DNA for the CDR3: TGTGCCATCAGTGAGTCTGTGGGGGAGTATACGCAGTATTTT.

This clonotype came up a few times. This chain connects TRBV7-2 to TRBJ2-3; 10 positions agree with TRBD2. V lost 6 bases, J lost 5 bases, and 8 bases stayed unmatched. The CDR3 sequence is 15 residues long. Per germline, CDR1 SGHTA and CDR2 FQGNSA. CDR3 amino acids: CASSLTLAGEDTQYF. The CDR3 DNA reads TGTGCCAGCAGTCTTACTCTAGCGGGGGAAGATACGCAGTATTTT.

This clonotype has a single count. The chain has TRBV18 and TRBJ2-5; 7 nucleotides align to TRBD2. With the DNA end fitting TRBJ2-1 better, the J assignment may be wrong. Per germline, CDR1 KGHSH and CDR2 LQKENI. The CDR3 runs 13 residues. For the CDR3, the DNA is TGTGCCAGCTCAGCGGGACTACAAGAGACCCAGTTCTTC. This codes for CASSAGLQETQFF.

The chain carries TRBV7-9 and TRBJ2-5; TRBD1 matches at 7 bases. V lost 3 bases, J lost 11 bases, and 12 bases stayed unmatched. This CDR3 spans 14 amino acids. Germline-derived CDR1 and CDR2 are SEHNR and FQNEAQ (reference sequence). CDR3 coding DNA: TGTGCCAGCAGCTTCCGGGACAGCCCCTACGGGCAGTACTTC. Encoded protein: CASSFRDSPYGQYF.

This chain connects TRBV5-1 to TRBJ1-2; 11 bases line up with TRBD1. After removal of 4 bases from V and 6 bases from J, the junction contained 5 bases not matched to a gene. Germline CDR1 reads SGHRS; CDR2 reads YFSETQ. The CDR3 length is 14 residues. CDR3 amino acids: CASSADRGLNGYTF. CDR3 coding DNA: TGCGCCAGCAGCGCGGACAGGGGGCTCAATGGCTACACCTTC.

Only a few counts were recorded for this clonotype. The junction and the germline gene differ at one end; a read error may be behind it. The rearrangement joins TRBV7-2 to TRBJ1-6; D is possibly TRBD1 (5 bases). The CDR3 totals 15 residues. Germline CDR1 is SGHTA and CDR2 is FQGNSA. In DNA, the CDR3 is TGTGCCAGCAGCTTAGTGACAGCCATGGGGTCACCCCCCCACTTT. This gives the protein CASSLVTAMGSPPHF.

V and J are TRBV6-5 and TRBJ2-2, with D hard to call. CDR1 is MNHEY and CDR2 is SVGAGI in the germline V gene. V dropped 4 bases and J dropped 5 bases, with 11 bases sitting between them. The CDR3 spans 14 residues. CDR3 coding DNA: TGTGCCAGCAGTTTACAGCTTACTACCGGGGAGCTGTTTTTT. Protein: CASSLQLTTGELFF.

This clonotype has more than one count but fewer than ten. The V and J genes are TRBV28 and TRBJ1-2; no clear D gene. CDR1 and CDR2 from the germline V gene are MDHEN and SYDVKM. The CDR3 is made up of 18 amino acids. Trimming cost V 2 bases and J 4 bases, with 23 bases left between them. CDR3 loop: CASSLPIRIPQFGYGYTF. The CDR3 DNA follows: TGTGCCAGCAGTTTACCCATACGAATACCCCAGTTTGGCTATGGCTACACCTTC.

The chain links TRBV5-1 to TRBJ2-1; tentatively, D is TRBD2 (6 bases). CDR1 and CDR2 (germline): SGHRS, YFSETQ. The CDR3 is 15 residues long. The V and J ends lost 0 bases and 2 bases respectively, with 9 bases between them. CDR3 loop: CASSLGGITYNEQFF. The CDR3 nucleotides read TGCGCCAGCAGCTTGGGCGGGATTACCTACAATGAGCAGTTCTTC.

J is TRBJ2-3 and V is TRBV12-3 or TRBV12-4; 9 nucleotides agree with TRBD2. The CDR3 contains 15 residues. The junction had 9 bases not matched to a gene; V was cut back by 6 bases and J by 5 bases. CDR3 bases: TGTGCCAGCAGAATCGGACTAGCGACGGAAGATACGCAGTATTTT. Residues: CASRIGLATEDTQYF.

In DNA form, the CDR3 reads TGTGCCAGCAGCTTCGACTATAGGGAGCAGTTCTTC. It codes for CASSFDYREQFF. The V call is TRBV5-6, the J call TRBJ2-1; maybe TRBD2 (5 bases). Between the trimmed V and J ends, which lost 2 bases and 10 bases, there was a span of 10 bases. The CDR3 has 12 amino acids. CDR1 and CDR2 (germline): SGHDT, YYEEEE.

For the CDR3, the DNA is TGCGCCAGCAGCTTGGATGGCAGGGCCTCTGGAAACACCATATATTTT. Translation gives CASSLDGRASGNTIYF. This chain uses TRBV5-1 with TRBJ1-3, with D possibly being TRBD1 (5 bases). Trimming shortened V by 0 bases and J by 0 bases, and 10 bases separated the two germline ends. There are 16 residues in the CDR3. The germline V gene has CDR1 SGHRS and CDR2 YFSETQ.

This clonotype appeared a few times. The chain carries TRBV7-2 and TRBJ2-1; 10 bases map to TRBD2. Germline V gene sequence: CDR1 SGHTA, CDR2 FQGNSA. Unmatched junction bases numbered 6, after V lost 5 bases and J lost 5 bases. This CDR3 spans 15 amino acids. The CDR3 region is CASSVRTSGHNEQFF. The CDR3 DNA reads as TGTGCCAGCAGCGTCCGGACTAGCGGCCACAATGAGCAGTTCTTC. The full variable domain, completed using reference TRBV7-2 and TRBJ2-1, is GAGVSQSPSNKVTEKGKDVELRCDPISGHTALYWYRQSLGQGLEFLIYFQGNSAPDKSGLPSDRFSAERTGGSVSTLTIQRTQQEDSAVYLCASSVRTSGHNEQFFGPGTRLTVL.

The chain uses TRBV11-2 and TRBJ2-1, with TRBD2 matching over 9 bases. The length of the CDR3 is 15 residues. J lost 9 bases, V lost 3 bases, and 9 bases had no gene match. Germline values: CDR1 SGHAT, CDR2 FQNNGV. CDR3 sequence (DNA): TGTGCCAGCAGCTTCGCGGGGGGGCCAGAAGGTGAGCAGTTCTTC. Translation: CASSFAGGPEGEQFF. Full variable domain (missing parts from reference TRBV11-2 and TRBJ2-1): EAGVAQSPRYKIIEKRQSVAFWCNPISGHATLYWYQQILGQGPKLLIQFQNNGVVDDSQLPKDRFSAERLKGVDSTLKIQPAKLEDSAVYLCASSFAGGPEGEQFFGPGTRLTVL.

The chain carries TRBV12-5 and TRBJ2-5; D is uncertain. The CDR3 runs 14 residues. Trimming removed 1 base from V and 11 bases from J, with 17 bases in between. Germline V CDR1 and CDR2: LGHNT, FRNRAP. The CDR3 nucleotides read TGTGCTAGTGGTTTGGACACGATCAACAATGAGCAGTACTTC. Translated, it gives CASGLDTINNEQYF.

This clonotype was seen a handful of times. The chain joins TRBV20-1 to TRBJ2-7; 11 bases align to TRBD2. The CDR3 is 14 residues long. With V trimmed by 5 bases and J by 4 bases, 7 bases remained unmatched. CDR1 is DFQATT, CDR2 SNEGSKA, per germline (reference sequence). CDR3 in DNA: TGCAGTGCTCCCCCGACTAGCGGGATATACGAGCAGTACTTC. Amino acids: CSAPPTSGIYEQYF.

This chain uses TRBV11-2 with TRBJ2-7, with D uncertain. Germline CDR1 is SGHAT and CDR2 is FQNNGV. V was shortened by 5 bases and J by 2 bases, with 13 bases between the two germline ends. The CDR3 covers 14 residues. CDR3 nucleotide sequence: TGTGCCAGCAGCCTACACGGACGGACCTACGAGCAGTACTTC. Its protein product is CASSLHGRTYEQYF.

This clonotype has a handful of counts. Here the CDR3 DNA reads TGTGCCAGCAGCTTGAAAGGGAAGGCAGCTTTCTTT. It codes for CASSLKGKAAFF. The V gene is TRBV7-2, the J gene TRBJ1-1, with D unclear. Looked up from germline, CDR1 is SGHTA and CDR2 is FQGNSA. The V gene lost 3 bases and the J gene lost 10 bases, with 12 bases spanning the gap. The CDR3 runs to 12 residues.

This rearrangement joins TRBV20-1 to TRBJ2-3, with TRBD1 matching 10 bases. CDR1 is DFQATT, CDR2 SNEGSKA, per germline (reference sequence). The CDR3 runs to 13 residues. The V segment lost 5 bases and the J segment 5 bases; nucleotides outside the gene matches: 4. Here the CDR3 reads CSAGQGGGDTQYF. CDR3 sequence (DNA): TGCAGTGCTGGACAGGGGGGAGGAGATACGCAGTATTTT.

This clonotype was counted only a few times. The chain employs TRBV6-6 and TRBJ2-7; 7 nucleotides agree with TRBD1. The V gene's germline CDR1 is MNHNY and CDR2 SVGAGI (reference sequence). The CDR3 has 14 residues. Trimming removed 6 bases from V and 0 bases from J; junction bases left unmatched: 5. CDR3 in DNA: TGTGCCAGCAGGAAGACAGGGACCTCCTACGAGCAGTACTTC. It encodes CASRKTGTSYEQYF.

A remark on this clonotype: One end of the junction varies from germline; a read error may be responsible. This sequence joins TRBV2 and TRBJ1-5; D is perhaps TRBD1 (5 bases). CDR1 SNHLY and CDR2 FYNNEI come from the germline V gene. The CDR3 sequence is 13 residues long. CDR3 bases: TGTGCCAGCAGTCAGGGCCCGAATCGGCCCCAGCATTTT. It encodes CASSQGPNRPQHF.

The chain has TRBV12-3 or TRBV12-4 and TRBJ2-2; D not resolved. V was pared by 6 bases and J by 6 bases, with 14 bases between. This CDR3 has 14 residues. CDR3 sequence (DNA): TGTGCCAGCAGGGGGATAACTCGTTCCGGGGAGCTGTTTTTT. Translating gives CASRGITRSGELFF.